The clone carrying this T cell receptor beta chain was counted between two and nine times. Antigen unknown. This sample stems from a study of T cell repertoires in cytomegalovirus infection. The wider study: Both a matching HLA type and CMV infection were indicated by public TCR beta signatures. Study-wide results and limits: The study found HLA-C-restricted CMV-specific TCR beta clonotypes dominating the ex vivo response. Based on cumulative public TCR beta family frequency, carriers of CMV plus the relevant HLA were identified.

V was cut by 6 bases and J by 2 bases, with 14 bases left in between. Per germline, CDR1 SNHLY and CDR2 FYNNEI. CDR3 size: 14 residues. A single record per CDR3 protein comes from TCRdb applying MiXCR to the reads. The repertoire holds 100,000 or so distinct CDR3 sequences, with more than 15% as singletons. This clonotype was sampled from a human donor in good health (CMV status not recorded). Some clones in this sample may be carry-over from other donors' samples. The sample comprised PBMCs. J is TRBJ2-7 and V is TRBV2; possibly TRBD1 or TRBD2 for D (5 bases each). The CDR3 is CASRPGTGTYEQYF. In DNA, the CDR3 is TGTGCCAGCAGACCCGGGACGGGTACCTACGAGCAGTACTTC.